This TCR beta chain was sequenced during a study of cytomegalovirus exposure and HLA in healthy donors. This CDR3 comprises 18 residues. Germline V CDR1 and CDR2: SGHNT, YYREEE (reference sequence). V gave up 2 bases and J gave up 0 bases; unmatched junction bases: 4. The PCR used 60 Vbeta and 13 Jbeta primers. Repertoires were generated with immunoSEQ multiplex PCR, while TCRdb's copy carries only in-frame clones and drops some. This sample contains 120,000 to 150,000 clones. For this clone: What it binds is unknown.

Broader study findings: Later, an analysis showed that TCR beta chains associated with HLA were more clonally expanded than others that were equally common. Sequencing depth across donors, presence/absence analyses assumed, was roughly uniform. As immune exposure information, only CMV serostatus was available.

The specimen was PBMCs. The clonotype comes from a man aged 40-49 years in good health and CMV-seronegative. V is TRBV5-4 and J is TRBJ2-6; 11 nucleotides line up with TRBD2. DNA for the CDR3: TGTGCCAGCAGCTTCCGGCTAGCGGGGGGCTCTGGGGCCAACGTCCTGACTTTC. Translation: CASSFRLAGGSGANVLTF.